This is a list of T cell receptor beta chains from one sample in a study of T cells in Graves' hyperthyroidism and ophthalmopathy. TCRdb independently ran MiXCR on the multiplex PCR reads; one entry per CDR3 protein. Of about 700,000 distinct CDR3 sequences in the sample, 11% to 15% were seen once. The source material was blood. The receptors here all came from a woman younger than 30 with Graves' hyperthyroidism. Both conserved end residues are part of each CDR3. The order of the fields is clone size, V gene, J gene, D gene, CDR3 DNA, CDR3 protein. The D gene is left open where the match is weak. Rows may omit the clone size; those that give it use once, few, many or a size class.

clone size: few; V gene: TRBV20-1; J gene: TRBJ1-2; D gene: NA; CDR3 DNA: TGCAGTGCTAGAGATTCCCAGGGGAACTATGGCTACACCTTC; CDR3 protein: CSARDSQGNYGYTF
clone size: NA; V gene: TRBV10-3; J gene: TRBJ2-1; D gene: TRBD2; CDR3 DNA: TGTGCCATCAGCGGGGGACTAGCGGGAAGGGGTGAGCAGTTCTTC; CDR3 protein: CAISGGLAGRGEQFF
clone size: few; V gene: TRBV30; J gene: TRBJ2-7; D gene: NA; CDR3 DNA: TGTGCCTGGAGTGTTAGGCGGTTCCACGACGAGCAGTACTTC; CDR3 protein: CAWSVRRFHDEQYF
clone size: many; V gene: TRBV3-1; J gene: TRBJ2-6; D gene: NA; CDR3 DNA: TGTGCCAGCATGGCGTTCTCTGGGGCCAACGTCCTGACTTTC; CDR3 protein: CASMAFSGANVLTF
clone size: many; V gene: TRBV28; J gene: TRBJ2-7; D gene: NA; CDR3 DNA: TGTGCCAGCAGTTTATCTGGACTCAGCGGCTACGAGCAGTACTTC; CDR3 protein: CASSLSGLSGYEQYF
clone size: many; V gene: TRBV7-3; J gene: TRBJ2-1; D gene: NA; CDR3 DNA: TGTGCCAGCAGCTTATGGACTGGACCTCGGGACTCCTACAATGAGCAGTTCTTC; CDR3 protein: CASSLWTGPRDSYNEQFF
clone size: many; V gene: TRBV5-1; J gene: TRBJ1-1; D gene: NA; CDR3 DNA: TGCGCCAGCAGCGCTCAGATGAACACTGAAGCTTTCTTT; CDR3 protein: CASSAQMNTEAFF
clone size: many; V gene: TRBV6-5; J gene: TRBJ2-1; D gene: NA; CDR3 DNA: TGTGCCAGCAGTTACTCGGGCCACCTAGAGCAGTTCTTC; CDR3 protein: CASSYSGHLEQFF
clone size: few; V gene: TRBV5-6; J gene: TRBJ2-7; D gene: TRBD2; CDR3 DNA: TGTGCCAGCAGCTCCGCGGGGGAAAACGAGCAGTACTTC; CDR3 protein: CASSSAGENEQYF
clone size: few; V gene: TRBV30; J gene: TRBJ1-6; D gene: NA; CDR3 DNA: TGTGCCTGGAGTGTCGGAACAGAAAATTCACCCCTCCACTTT; CDR3 protein: CAWSVGTENSPLHF
clone size: few; V gene: TRBV6-2/TRBV6-3; J gene: TRBJ2-7; D gene: NA; CDR3 DNA: TGTGCCAGCAGCCCCCTTACCCAGCAGTACTTC; CDR3 protein: CASSPLTQQYF
clone size: NA; V gene: TRBV6-1; J gene: TRBJ2-7; D gene: NA; CDR3 DNA: TGTGCCAGCAGCGCAAGATTTTACGAGCAGTACTTC; CDR3 protein: CASSARFYEQYF
clone size: NA; V gene: TRBV5-1; J gene: TRBJ2-3; D gene: TRBD2; CDR3 DNA: TGCGCCAGCAGCTTGGGGACTAGCGATAGCACAGATACGCAGTATTTT; CDR3 protein: CASSLGTSDSTDTQYF
clone size: NA; V gene: TRBV3-1; J gene: TRBJ2-7; D gene: TRBD2; CDR3 DNA: TGTGCCAGCACCCGGGGGGGCGGTCTCTACGAGCAGTACTTC; CDR3 protein: CASTRGGGLYEQYF
clone size: few; V gene: TRBV5-1; J gene: TRBJ2-7; D gene: NA; CDR3 DNA: TGCGCCAGCAGCTTGGCCACGGATGAACAGTACTTC; CDR3 protein: CASSLATDEQYF
clone size: many; V gene: TRBV5-5; J gene: TRBJ2-7; D gene: TRBD2; CDR3 DNA: TGTGCCAGCAGCTTGGCCCCGGGGGGGTTCTCCTACGAGCAGTACTTC; CDR3 protein: CASSLAPGGFSYEQYF
clone size: many; V gene: TRBV20-1; J gene: TRBJ2-1; D gene: TRBD2; CDR3 DNA: TGCAGTGCTAGTGGGACCGCTAGCGGCTACAATGAGCAGTTCTTC; CDR3 protein: CSASGTASGYNEQFF
clone size: NA; V gene: TRBV28; J gene: TRBJ1-4; D gene: NA; CDR3 DNA: TGTGCCAGCAGAGACCCTAATGAAAAACTGTTTTTT; CDR3 protein: CASRDPNEKLFF
clone size: NA; V gene: TRBV29-1; J gene: TRBJ2-1; D gene: NA; CDR3 DNA: TGCAGCGTCCGTGGACCAGATGTACCTTACAATGAGCAGTTCTTC; CDR3 protein: CSVRGPDVPYNEQFF
clone size: few; V gene: TRBV12-3/TRBV12-4; J gene: TRBJ2-1; D gene: NA; CDR3 DNA: TGTGCCAGCAGTTTACCCTTCGCACGGGAAGAGCAGTTCTTC; CDR3 protein: CASSLPFAREEQFF
clone size: NA; V gene: TRBV15; J gene: TRBJ2-2; D gene: TRBD2; CDR3 DNA: TGTGCCACCAGCTTGGGACTAGCGGCCTACGCCGGGGAGCTGTTTTTT; CDR3 protein: CATSLGLAAYAGELFF
clone size: NA; V gene: TRBV4-3; J gene: TRBJ2-1; D gene: TRBD2; CDR3 DNA: TGCGCCAGCAGCCAAATGACTAGCGGGGGATACAATGAGCAGTTCTTC; CDR3 protein: CASSQMTSGGYNEQFF
clone size: NA; V gene: TRBV6-1; J gene: TRBJ2-2; D gene: TRBD2; CDR3 DNA: TGTGCCACCACGCTCGTAGAGGCGGGGGCCGGGGAGCTGTTTTTT; CDR3 protein: CATTLVEAGAGELFF
clone size: NA; V gene: TRBV28; J gene: TRBJ1-2; D gene: NA; CDR3 DNA: TGTGCCAGCAGTTGGGTCGGGGCCAACTATGGCTACACCTTC; CDR3 protein: CASSWVGANYGYTF